This T cell receptor beta chain was sequenced in a study of read filtering for tumor transcriptome and immune sequencing. Overall study findings and caveats: Even smaller IR-seq throughput identified most shared clonotypes.

This CDR3 is built from 15 residues. The germline CDR1 and CDR2 sequences are MNHEY and SMNVEV (reference sequence). This library used around 400 ng RNA and molecular barcoded adaptors spanning alpha/delta and beta/gamma chains. TCRdb redid the calling of the reads with MiXCR, one entry per CDR3 protein. This repertoire shows fewer than 25,000 distinct CDR3 sequences, 20% to 25% found once; its top ten account for around 46%. Regarding this clonotype: Antigen unknown. A read error may produce the germline difference seen at one junction end.

Material: a population of CD138-negative cells sorted from bone marrow. This chain connects TRBV27 to TRBJ1-1; D might be TRBD1 (5 bases). The sequence was obtained from a donor at least 40 years old with multiple myeloma. CDR3 residues: CVSSLFSGSPSEAFF. CDR3 nucleotide sequence: TGTGTCAGCAGTTTGTTTTCAGGGTCTCCTTCTGAAGCTTTCTTT.